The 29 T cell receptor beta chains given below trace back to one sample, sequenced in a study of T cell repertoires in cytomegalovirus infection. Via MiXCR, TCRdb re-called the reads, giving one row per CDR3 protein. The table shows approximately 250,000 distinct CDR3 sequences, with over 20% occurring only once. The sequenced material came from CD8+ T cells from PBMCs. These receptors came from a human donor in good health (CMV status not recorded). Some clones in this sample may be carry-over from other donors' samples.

The DNA of the CDR3 is TGCAGTGCTAGAGACTCAGGACTTCCCTATGGCTACACCTTC. Translated, it gives CSARDSGLPYGYTF. The chain employs TRBV20-1 and TRBJ1-2; D is ambiguous. This CDR3 comprises 14 residues. CDR1 and CDR2 (germline): DFQATT, SNEGSKA (reference sequence). V was pared by 0 bases and J by 4 bases, with 12 bases between.

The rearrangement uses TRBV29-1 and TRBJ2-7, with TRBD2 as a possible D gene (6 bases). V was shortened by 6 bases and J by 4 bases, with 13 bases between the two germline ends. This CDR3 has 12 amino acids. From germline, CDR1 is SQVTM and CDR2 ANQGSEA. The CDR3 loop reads CSVGGVGYEQYF. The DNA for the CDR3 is TGCAGCGTCGGGGGTGTAGGGTACGAGCAGTACTTC.

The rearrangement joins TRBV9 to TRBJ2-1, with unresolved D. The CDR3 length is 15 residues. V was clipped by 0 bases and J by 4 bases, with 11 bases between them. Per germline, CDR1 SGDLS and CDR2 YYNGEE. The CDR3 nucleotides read TGTGCCAGCAGCGTAGTCGAGGACGGGTACAATGAGCAGTTCTTC. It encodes CASSVVEDGYNEQFF.

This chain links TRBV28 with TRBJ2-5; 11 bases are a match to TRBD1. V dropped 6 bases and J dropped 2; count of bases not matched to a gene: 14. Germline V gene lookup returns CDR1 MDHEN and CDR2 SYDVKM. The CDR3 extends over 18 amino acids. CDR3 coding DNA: TGTGCCAGCAGGGCAAACGGACAGGGGGCTCGGTTACAAGAGACCCAGTACTTC. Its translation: CASRANGQGARLQETQYF.

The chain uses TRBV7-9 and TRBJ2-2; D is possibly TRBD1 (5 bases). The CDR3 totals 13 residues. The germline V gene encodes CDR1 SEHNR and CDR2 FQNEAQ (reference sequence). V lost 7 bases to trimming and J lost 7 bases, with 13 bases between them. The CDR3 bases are TGTGCCAGCATACCACCAGGGCGCGGGGAGCTGTTTTTT. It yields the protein CASIPPGRGELFF. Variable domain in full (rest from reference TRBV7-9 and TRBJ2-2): DTGVSQNPRHKITKRGQNVTFRCDPISEHNRLYWYRQTLGQGPEFLTYFQNEAQLEKSRLLSDRFSAERPKGSFSTLEIQRTEQGDSAMYLCASIPPGRGELFFGEGSRLTVL.

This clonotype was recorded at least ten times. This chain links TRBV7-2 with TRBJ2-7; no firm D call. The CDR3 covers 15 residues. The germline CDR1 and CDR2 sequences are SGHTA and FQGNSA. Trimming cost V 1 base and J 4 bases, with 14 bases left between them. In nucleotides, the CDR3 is TGTGCCAGCAGCTTAGAAATTGGGGTTAGGTACGAGCAGTACTTC. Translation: CASSLEIGVRYEQYF.

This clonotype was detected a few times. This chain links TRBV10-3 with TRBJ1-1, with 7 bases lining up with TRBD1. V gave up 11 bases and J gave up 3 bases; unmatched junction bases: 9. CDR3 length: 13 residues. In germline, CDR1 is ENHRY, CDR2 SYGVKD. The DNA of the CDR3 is TGTGCCGCAGGGGGTACGATGTACACTGAAGCTTTCTTT. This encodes CAAGGTMYTEAFF.

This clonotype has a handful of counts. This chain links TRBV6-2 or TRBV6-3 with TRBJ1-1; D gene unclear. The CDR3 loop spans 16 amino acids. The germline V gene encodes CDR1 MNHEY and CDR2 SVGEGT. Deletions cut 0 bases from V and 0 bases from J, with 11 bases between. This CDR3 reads CASSYSFGPLNTEAFF. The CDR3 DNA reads TGTGCCAGCAGTTACTCTTTCGGGCCCCTGAACACTGAAGCTTTCTTT.

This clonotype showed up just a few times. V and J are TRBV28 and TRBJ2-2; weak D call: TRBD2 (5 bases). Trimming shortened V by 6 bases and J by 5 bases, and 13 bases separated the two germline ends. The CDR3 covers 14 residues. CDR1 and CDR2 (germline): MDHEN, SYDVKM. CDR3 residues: CASRLLGETGELFF. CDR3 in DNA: TGTGCCAGCAGATTACTCGGGGAGACCGGGGAGCTGTTTTTT.

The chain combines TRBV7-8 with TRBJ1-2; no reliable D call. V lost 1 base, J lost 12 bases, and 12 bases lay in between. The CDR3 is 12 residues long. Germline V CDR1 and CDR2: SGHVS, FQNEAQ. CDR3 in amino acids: CASSLGLLENTF. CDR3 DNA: TGTGCCAGCAGCTTAGGATTATTAGAAAACACCTTC.

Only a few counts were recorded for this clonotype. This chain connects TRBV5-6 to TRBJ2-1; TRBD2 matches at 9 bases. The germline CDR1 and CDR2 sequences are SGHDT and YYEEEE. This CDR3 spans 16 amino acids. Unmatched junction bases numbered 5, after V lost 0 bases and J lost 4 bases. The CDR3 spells CASSLGGRGGYNEQFF. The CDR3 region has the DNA TGTGCCAGCAGCTTGGGAGGGCGGGGGGGATACAATGAGCAGTTCTTC. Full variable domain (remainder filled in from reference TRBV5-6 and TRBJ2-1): DAGVTQSPTHLIKTRGQQVTLRCSPKSGHDTVSWYQQALGQGPQFIFQYYEEEERQRGNFPDRFSGHQFPNYSSELNVNALLLGDSALYLCASSLGGRGGYNEQFFGPGTRLTVL.

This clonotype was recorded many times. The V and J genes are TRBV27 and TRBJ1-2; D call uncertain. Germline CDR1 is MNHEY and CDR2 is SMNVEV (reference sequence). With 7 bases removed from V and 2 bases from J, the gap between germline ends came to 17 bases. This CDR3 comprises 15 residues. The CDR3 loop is CASTLGGITNYGYTF. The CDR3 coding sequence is TGTGCCAGCACCCTAGGAGGGATAACCAACTATGGCTACACCTTC.

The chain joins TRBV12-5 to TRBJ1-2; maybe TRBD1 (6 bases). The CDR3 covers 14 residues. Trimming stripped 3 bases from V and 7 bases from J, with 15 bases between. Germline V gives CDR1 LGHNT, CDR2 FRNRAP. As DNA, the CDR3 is TGTGCTAGTGGTTTTTACGGGGGCGCAGTTGGCTACACCTTC. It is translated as CASGFYGGAVGYTF.

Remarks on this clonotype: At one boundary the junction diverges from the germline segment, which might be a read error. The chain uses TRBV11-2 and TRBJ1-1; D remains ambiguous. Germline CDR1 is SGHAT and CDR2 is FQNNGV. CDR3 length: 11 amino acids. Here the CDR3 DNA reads TGTGCCAGCCGCTTAGGGTTGACAGCTTTCTTT. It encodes CASRLGLTAFF.

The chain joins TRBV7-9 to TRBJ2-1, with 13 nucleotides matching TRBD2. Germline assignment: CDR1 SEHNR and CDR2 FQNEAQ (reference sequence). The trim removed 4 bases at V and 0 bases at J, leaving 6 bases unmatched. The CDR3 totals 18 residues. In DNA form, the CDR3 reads TGTGCCAGCAGCTCAAGGACTAGCGGGGGCCACTCCTACAATGAGCAGTTCTTC. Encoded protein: CASSSRTSGGHSYNEQFF. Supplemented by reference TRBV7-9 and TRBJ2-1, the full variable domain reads DTGVSQNPRHKITKRGQNVTFRCDPISEHNRLYWYRQTLGQGPEFLTYFQNEAQLEKSRLLSDRFSAERPKGSFSTLEIQRTEQGDSAMYLCASSSRTSGGHSYNEQFFGPGTRLTVL.

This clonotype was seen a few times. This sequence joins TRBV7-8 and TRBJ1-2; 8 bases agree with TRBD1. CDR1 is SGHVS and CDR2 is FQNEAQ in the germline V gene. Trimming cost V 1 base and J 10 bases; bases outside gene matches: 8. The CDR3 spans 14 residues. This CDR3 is CASSLVYRGSDYTF. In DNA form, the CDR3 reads TGTGCCAGCAGCTTAGTTTACAGGGGGTCAGACTACACCTTC.

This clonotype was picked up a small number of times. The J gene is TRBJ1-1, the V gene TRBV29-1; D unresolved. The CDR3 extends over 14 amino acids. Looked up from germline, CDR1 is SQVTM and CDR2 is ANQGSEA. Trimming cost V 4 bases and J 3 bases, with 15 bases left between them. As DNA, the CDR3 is TGCAGCGTTGGCCGGGCCACGGGCCACACTGAAGCTTTCTTT. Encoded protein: CSVGRATGHTEAFF.

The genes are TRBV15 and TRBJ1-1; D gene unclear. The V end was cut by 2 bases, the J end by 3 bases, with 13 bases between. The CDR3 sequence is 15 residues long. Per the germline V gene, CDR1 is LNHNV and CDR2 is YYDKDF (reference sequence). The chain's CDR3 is CATSRPRDSDTEAFF. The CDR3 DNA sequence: TGTGCCACCAGCAGACCCCGGGATTCAGACACTGAAGCTTTCTTT.

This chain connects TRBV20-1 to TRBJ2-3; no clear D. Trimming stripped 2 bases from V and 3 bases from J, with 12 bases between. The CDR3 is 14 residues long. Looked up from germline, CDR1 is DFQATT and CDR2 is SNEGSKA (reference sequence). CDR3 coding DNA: TGCAGTGCTAGATATTTTGGGGAAACAGATACGCAGTATTTT. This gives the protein CSARYFGETDTQYF.

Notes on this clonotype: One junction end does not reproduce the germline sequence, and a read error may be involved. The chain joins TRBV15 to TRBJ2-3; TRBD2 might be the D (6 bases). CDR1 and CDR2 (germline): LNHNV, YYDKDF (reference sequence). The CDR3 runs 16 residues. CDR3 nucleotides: TGTGCCACCAGCAGGGAAGCAGTGGGAGGCACAGATACGCTGTATTTT. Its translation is CATSREAVGGTDTLYF. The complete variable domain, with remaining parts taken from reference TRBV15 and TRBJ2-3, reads DAMVIQNPRYQVTQFGKPVTLSCSQTLNHNVMYWYQQKSSQAPKLLFHYYDKDFNNEADTPDNFQSRRPNTSFCFLDIRSPGLGDTAMYLCATSREAVGGTDTLYFGPGTRLTVL.

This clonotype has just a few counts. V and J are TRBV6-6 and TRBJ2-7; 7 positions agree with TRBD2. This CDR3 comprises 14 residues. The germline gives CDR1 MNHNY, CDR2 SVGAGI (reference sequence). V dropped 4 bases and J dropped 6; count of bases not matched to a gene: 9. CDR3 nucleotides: TGTGCCAGCAGTTTCCTAGCGGACTCCCTCGAGCAGTACTTC. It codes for CASSFLADSLEQYF.

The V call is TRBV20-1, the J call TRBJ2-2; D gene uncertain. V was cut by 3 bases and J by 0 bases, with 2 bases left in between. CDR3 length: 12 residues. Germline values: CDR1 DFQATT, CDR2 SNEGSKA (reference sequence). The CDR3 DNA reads TGCAGTGCTAGGTCGAACACCGGGGAGCTGTTTTTT. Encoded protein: CSARSNTGELFF.

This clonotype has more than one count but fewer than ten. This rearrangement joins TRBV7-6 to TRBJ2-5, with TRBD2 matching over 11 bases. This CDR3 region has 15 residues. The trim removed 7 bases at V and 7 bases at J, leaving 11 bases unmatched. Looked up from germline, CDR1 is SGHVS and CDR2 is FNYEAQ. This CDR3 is CASTEGTSGGVTQYF. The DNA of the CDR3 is TGTGCCAGCACCGAGGGAACTAGCGGGGGTGTGACCCAGTACTTC.

The CDR3 bases are TGTGCCATCAGTGACCCCTCTAGCGGGGGTCTCACAGATACGCAGTATTTT. Its translation is CAISDPSSGGLTDTQYF. The V call is TRBV10-3, the J call TRBJ2-3; 10 nucleotides align to TRBD2. The CDR3 is 17 residues long. V lost 3 bases to trimming and J lost 2 bases; unmatched junction nucleotides: 8. CDR1 ENHRY and CDR2 SYGVKD come from the germline V gene.

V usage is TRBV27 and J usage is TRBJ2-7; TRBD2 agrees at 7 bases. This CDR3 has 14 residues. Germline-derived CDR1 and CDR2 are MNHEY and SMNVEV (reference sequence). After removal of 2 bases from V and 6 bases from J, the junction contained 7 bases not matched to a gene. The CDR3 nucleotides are TGTGCCAGCAGTTTACAGGGAGGGTTTGGCGAGCAGTACTTC. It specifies CASSLQGGFGEQYF.

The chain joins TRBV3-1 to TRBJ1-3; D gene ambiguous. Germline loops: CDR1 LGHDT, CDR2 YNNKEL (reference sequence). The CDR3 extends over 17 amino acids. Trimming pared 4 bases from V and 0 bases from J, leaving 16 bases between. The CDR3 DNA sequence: TGTGCCAGCAGCCCTTTTTTTGGCTTAAGCTCTGGAAACACCATATATTTT. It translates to CASSPFFGLSSGNTIYF. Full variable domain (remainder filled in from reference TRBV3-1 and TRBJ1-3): DTAVSQTPKYLVTQMGNDKSIKCEQNLGHDTMYWYKQDSKKFLKIMFSYNNKELIINETVPNRFSPKSPDKAHLNLHINSLELGDSAVYFCASSPFFGLSSGNTIYFGEGSWLTVV.

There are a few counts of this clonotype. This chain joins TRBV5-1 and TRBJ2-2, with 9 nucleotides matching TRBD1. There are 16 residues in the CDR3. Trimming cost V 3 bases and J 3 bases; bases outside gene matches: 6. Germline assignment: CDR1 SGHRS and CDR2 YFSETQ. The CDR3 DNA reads TGCGCCAGCAGCTCCCGGGACAGGGACGACACCGGGGAGCTGTTTTTT. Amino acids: CASSSRDRDDTGELFF.

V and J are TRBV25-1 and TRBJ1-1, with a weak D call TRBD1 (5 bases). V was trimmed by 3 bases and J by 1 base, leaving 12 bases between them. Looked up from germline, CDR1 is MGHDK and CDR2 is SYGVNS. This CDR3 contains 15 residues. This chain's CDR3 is CASSDARGGNTEAFF. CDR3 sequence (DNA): TGTGCCAGCAGTGACGCCCGTGGGGGGAACACTGAAGCTTTCTTT.

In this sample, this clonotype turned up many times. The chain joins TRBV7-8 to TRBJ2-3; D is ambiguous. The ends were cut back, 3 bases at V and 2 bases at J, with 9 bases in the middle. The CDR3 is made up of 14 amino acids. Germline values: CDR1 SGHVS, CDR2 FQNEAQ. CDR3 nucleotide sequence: TGTGCCAGCAGCTTGGAAGAAATCACAGATACGCAGTATTTT. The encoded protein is CASSLEEITDTQYF.